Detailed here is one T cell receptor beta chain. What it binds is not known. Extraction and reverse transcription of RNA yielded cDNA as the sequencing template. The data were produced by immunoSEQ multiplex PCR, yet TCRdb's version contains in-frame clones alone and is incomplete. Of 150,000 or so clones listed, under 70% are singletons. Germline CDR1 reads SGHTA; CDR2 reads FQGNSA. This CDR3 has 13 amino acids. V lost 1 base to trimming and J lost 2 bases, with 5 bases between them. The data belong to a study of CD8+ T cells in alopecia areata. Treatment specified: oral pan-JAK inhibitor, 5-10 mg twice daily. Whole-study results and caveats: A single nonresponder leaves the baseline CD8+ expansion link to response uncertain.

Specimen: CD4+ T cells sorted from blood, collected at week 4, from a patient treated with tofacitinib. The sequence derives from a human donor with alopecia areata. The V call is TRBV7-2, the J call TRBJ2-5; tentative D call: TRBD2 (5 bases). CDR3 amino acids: CASSLGEQETQYF. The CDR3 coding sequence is TGTGCCAGCAGCTTAGGGGAGCAAGAGACCCAGTACTTC.